The rows below give T cell receptor beta chains drawn from one sample of a study of cytomegalovirus exposure and HLA in healthy donors. The method was immunoSEQ multiplex PCR; TCRdb's version includes in-frame clones alone and lacks a portion of them. The listing records some 80,000 clones. The specimen sequenced was PBMCs. The origin of the receptors is a man aged 50 or older in good health and CMV-seropositive. The CDR3 runs from the conserved cysteine through the conserved F or W. D genes are given only for firm matches.

V	J	D	CDR3	DNA
TRBV5-1	TRBJ2-1	TRBD2	CASWSSGSSYNEQFF	TGCGCCAGCTGGTCTAGCGGGAGCTCCTACAATGAGCAGTTCTTC
TRBV6-1	TRBJ2-3	NA	CASSFDRSTDTQYF	TGTGCCAGCAGTTTTGACAGGAGCACAGATACGCAGTATTTT
TRBV6-1	TRBJ1-2	TRBD1	CASSDGQANYGYTF	TGTGCCAGCAGCGACGGACAGGCAAACTATGGCTACACCTTC
TRBV27	TRBJ2-7	TRBD1	CASSLTGGGYEQYF	TGTGCCAGCAGTCTTACAGGGGGAGGCTACGAGCAGTACTTC
TRBV10-3	TRBJ2-1	TRBD1	CAIKGQGALNEQFF	TGTGCCATCAAGGGACAGGGGGCTCTTAATGAGCAGTTCTTC
TRBV5-8	TRBJ2-3	TRBD2	CASSFHGGDTQYF	TGTGCCAGCAGCTTCCACGGGGGGGATACGCAGTATTTT
TRBV2	TRBJ1-2	NA	CASRNMEDTYGYTF	TGTGCCAGCAGGAACATGGAGGATACCTATGGCTACACCTTC
TRBV6-4	TRBJ1-2	NA	CASTPVEDYGYTF	TGTGCCAGCACCCCGGTTGAAGACTATGGCTACACCTTC
TRBV6-1	TRBJ2-1	NA	CASSLTQGGDEQFF	TGTGCCAGCTCCTTAACCCAAGGGGGGGATGAGCAGTTCTTC
TRBV14	TRBJ1-2	TRBD1	CASSLPDRGSYGYTF	TGTGCCAGCAGCCTCCCAGACAGGGGGAGCTATGGCTACACCTTC
TRBV10-3	TRBJ1-2	NA	CAISEDSNYGYTF	TGTGCCATCAGTGAAGACAGTAACTATGGCTACACCTTC
TRBV28	TRBJ2-7	TRBD2	CASGPGGGSLEQYF	TGTGCCAGCGGCCCGGGGGGAGGCTCCCTCGAGCAGTACTTC
TRBV19	TRBJ2-1	TRBD2	CASSVTGTSDEQFF	TGTGCCAGTAGTGTCACCGGGACTAGTGATGAGCAGTTCTTC
TRBV19	TRBJ1-5	NA	CASGGGRARNQPQHF	TGTGCCAGTGGGGGCGGACGGGCTCGCAATCAGCCCCAGCATTTT
TRBV9	TRBJ1-3	TRBD1	CASSVGDRSSGNTIYF	TGTGCCAGCAGCGTAGGGGACAGGTCTTCTGGAAACACCATATATTTT
TRBV27	TRBJ1-2	NA	CASSLGALGYGYTF	TGTGCCAGCAGTTTGGGGGCCCTTGGATATGGCTACACCTTC
TRBV9	TRBJ1-4	NA	CASSPGAVEKLFF	TGTGCCAGCAGCCCTGGGGCGGTCGAAAAACTGTTTTTT
TRBV7-8	TRBJ1-5	NA	CASSLRPRVGGQPQHF	TGTGCCAGCAGCTTAAGGCCCAGGGTTGGGGGCCAGCCCCAGCATTTT
TRBV18	TRBJ1-6	TRBD1	CASSQRVEGTDYNSPLHF	TGTGCCAGCTCACAGAGGGTTGAAGGGACAGACTATAATTCACCCCTCCACTTT
TRBV19	TRBJ2-5	TRBD1	CASSISGTGEGTQYF	TGTGCCAGTAGTATCTCCGGGACAGGGGAGGGGACCCAGTACTTC
TRBV7-2	TRBJ1-3	TRBD1	CASSGTGINTIYF	TGTGCCAGCAGCGGGACAGGGATAAACACCATATATTTT
TRBV6-1	TRBJ2-7	NA	CASSGVTGSSYEQYF	TGTGCCAGCAGTGGTGTAACAGGGAGCTCCTACGAGCAGTACTTC
TRBV28	TRBJ1-2	TRBD1	CASSERGLDYTF	TGTGCCAGCAGTGAGAGGGGGCTGGACTACACCTTC
TRBV7-2	TRBJ1-2	TRBD1	CASSPTPTGPSYTF	TGTGCCAGCAGCCCTACCCCGACAGGGCCGAGCTACACCTTC
TRBV7-9	TRBJ1-2	TRBD1	CASSSADRDFNYGYTF	TGTGCCAGCAGCTCGGCCGACAGGGACTTTAACTATGGCTACACCTTC
TRBV21-1	TRBJ1-2	NA	CASSKVGRDDYGYTF	TGTGCCAGCAGCAAAGTAGGCAGGGATGATTATGGCTACACCTTC
TRBV19	TRBJ1-1	NA	CASSNRDTEAFF	TGTGCCAGTAGTAACAGGGATACTGAAGCTTTCTTT
TRBV19	TRBJ1-4	NA	CASSPTQGGNEKLFF	TGTGCCAGTAGTCCTACACAGGGTGGAAATGAAAAACTGTTTTTT
TRBV5-1	TRBJ2-6	NA	CASSLVGANVLTF	TGCGCCAGCAGCTTGGTAGGGGCCAACGTCCTGACTTTC
TRBV19	TRBJ1-5	NA	CASSIDLTGLAQHF	TGTGCCAGTAGTATAGATCTTACCGGACTGGCCCAGCATTTT
TRBV9	TRBJ2-1	NA	CASSVAGQPYNEQFF	TGTGCCAGCAGCGTAGCAGGGCAGCCCTACAATGAGCAGTTCTTC
TRBV7-2	TRBJ2-7	TRBD2	CASSSSRLAKEQYF	TGTGCCAGCAGCTCTTCCCGACTAGCTAAGGAGCAGTACTTC
TRBV18	TRBJ1-2	TRBD1	CASSPGTGEGYGYTF	TGTGCCAGCTCACCCGGGACAGGGGAGGGCTATGGCTACACCTTC
TRBV7-2	TRBJ1-2	NA	CASSLVEGIYGYTF	TGTGCCAGCAGCTTAGTGGAGGGGATCTATGGCTACACCTTC
TRBV5-6	TRBJ2-7	TRBD1	CASSLWTGSSYEQYF	TGTGCCAGCAGCTTGTGGACAGGGAGCTCCTACGAGCAGTACTTC
TRBV6-5	TRBJ1-1	TRBD1	CASSYSGTGGEAFF	TGTGCCAGCAGTTACTCGGGGACAGGGGGGGAAGCTTTCTTT
TRBV12-5	TRBJ2-5	NA	CASGFPLEGDLRETQYF	TGTGCTAGTGGTTTTCCCCTCGAAGGGGATCTACGAGAGACCCAGTACTTC
TRBV6-5	TRBJ1-1	TRBD1	CASSYIGTGENTEAFF	TGTGCCAGCAGTTACATAGGGACAGGGGAGAACACTGAAGCTTTCTTT
TRBV27	TRBJ1-1	NA	CASRSPDTEAFF	TGTGCCAGCAGGTCGCCGGACACTGAAGCTTTCTTT
TRBV5-1	TRBJ2-2	TRBD1	CASSFGQGASGELFF	TGCGCCAGCAGCTTTGGACAGGGGGCTTCCGGGGAGCTGTTTTTT
TRBV5-1	TRBJ1-1	NA	CASSFNGDTEAFF	TGCGCCAGCAGCTTCAACGGAGACACTGAAGCTTTCTTT
TRBV25-1	TRBJ1-5	NA	CASSEGTGHQPQHF	TGTGCCAGCAGTGAAGGAACAGGGCATCAGCCCCAGCATTTT
TRBV6-5	TRBJ2-1	TRBD1	CASSSPSAGGNEQFF	TGTGCCAGCAGTTCTCCCTCGGCAGGGGGCAATGAGCAGTTCTTC
TRBV9	TRBJ2-3	TRBD1	CASSTRDRQDTQYF	TGTGCCAGCAGCACCCGGGACAGGCAAGATACGCAGTATTTT
TRBV5-5	TRBJ2-7	NA	CASSLYPGTYEQYF	TGTGCCAGCAGCTTGTACCCGGGGACCTACGAGCAGTACTTC
TRBV19	TRBJ2-3	NA	CASSITRYTDTQYF	TGTGCCAGTAGTATTACAAGATACACAGATACGCAGTATTTT
TRBV5-1	TRBJ2-1	NA	CASSLYQGSSYNEQFF	TGCGCCAGCAGCTTGTACCAAGGGAGCTCCTACAATGAGCAGTTCTTC
TRBV5-5	TRBJ1-1	NA	CASSLRGGNTEAFF	TGTGCCAGCAGCTTAAGGGGTGGGAACACTGAAGCTTTCTTT
TRBV19	TRBJ1-2	TRBD1	CASTPDRVDYYGYTF	TGTGCCAGTACCCCGGACAGGGTCGACTACTATGGCTACACCTTC
TRBV2	TRBJ2-1	NA	CASSGIQATSQDNEQFF	TGTGCCAGCAGTGGAATACAGGCTACCTCCCAAGACAATGAGCAGTTCTTC
TRBV7-9	TRBJ1-1	NA	CASSLGRGRNTEAFF	TGTGCCAGCAGCCTTGGGAGAGGGAGAAACACTGAAGCTTTCTTT
TRBV4-1	TRBJ2-5	NA	CASSQRIGVETQYF	TGCGCCAGCAGCCAAAGGATAGGGGTTGAGACCCAGTACTTC
TRBV7-9	TRBJ2-7	NA	CASPPTHTGSRGQYF	TGTGCCAGCCCCCCGACACACACAGGGTCGAGAGGGCAGTACTTC